One sample yielded the 19 T cell receptor beta chains listed below, sequenced in a study of regulatory and conventional T cells in RAG deficiency. Genomic DNA came from blood regulatory T cells gated CD4+ CD25-high CD127-low. The data were produced by immunoSEQ multiplex PCR, yet TCRdb's version contains in-frame clones alone and is incomplete. The data hold around 3,500 clones, with 94% observed a single time. This sample was also put to use in a study of regulatory T cells. That source adds: The PCR used 52 TRBV and 13 TRBJ primers.

Sequenced: CD4+ Tregs sorted from blood. All receptors derive from a human donor in good health.

This chain links TRBV30 with TRBJ1-2; 8 positions match TRBD1. The V segment lost 2 bases and the J segment 8 bases; nucleotides outside the gene matches: 10. In germline, CDR1 is GTSNPN, CDR2 SVGIG (reference sequence). This CDR3 has 14 residues. The DNA of the CDR3 is TGTGCCTGGAGTCTACAGGGGGGCTCAGGAGGCTACACCTTC. It encodes CAWSLQGGSGGYTF.

This clone was observed a few times. The chain joins TRBV19 to TRBJ2-1, with 8 positions matching TRBD2. From germline, CDR1 is LNHDA and CDR2 SQIVND (reference sequence). The CDR3 has 15 residues. V was clipped by 4 bases and J by 3 bases; unmatched bases: 5. The CDR3 DNA follows: TGTGCCAGTAGTAATACGGGAGGGGTCTACAATGAGCAGTTCTTC. Encoded protein: CASSNTGGVYNEQFF.

This clone showed up just once. The chain joins TRBV7-9 to TRBJ1-2, with TRBD1 identical over 8 bases. The CDR3 has 13 residues. With 5 bases clipped from V and 8 bases from J, the junction kept 7 bases outside the gene matches. Per germline, CDR1 SEHNR and CDR2 FQNEAQ (reference sequence). For the CDR3, the DNA is TGTGCCAGCAGCCCAGACAGGGGCAGAGGCTACACCTTC. It translates to CASSPDRGRGYTF.

The chain joins TRBV6-1 to TRBJ2-5, with TRBD1 as a possible D gene (6 bases). The V end was cut by 1 base, the J end by 2 bases, with 11 bases between. Germline V gene sequence: CDR1 MNHNS, CDR2 SASEGT. The CDR3 loop spans 15 amino acids. The DNA of the CDR3 is TGTGCCAGCAGTGAAGGGACAGATGTACAAGAGACCCAGTACTTC. Its translation: CASSEGTDVQETQYF.

This chain connects TRBV7-9 to TRBJ1-3; possibly TRBD1 for D (5 bases). Germline CDR1 reads SEHNR; CDR2 reads FQNEAQ (reference sequence). CDR3 length: 14 amino acids. Trimming took off 3 bases at V and 10 bases at J, with 16 bases between the two ends. CDR3 amino acids: CASSLTRRDGTIYF. The CDR3 nucleotides are TGTGCCAGCAGCTTGACCCGCAGGGATGGGACCATATATTTT.

The V call is TRBV30, the J call TRBJ1-1, with a weak D call TRBD1 (6 bases). V gave up 7 bases and J gave up 6 bases, with 18 bases separating them. This CDR3 is built from 13 residues. The germline CDR1 and CDR2 sequences are GTSNPN and SVGIG (reference sequence). The CDR3 sequence: CASKAGEVSEAFF. For the CDR3, the DNA is TGTGCCTCCAAGGCAGGGGAGGTCTCTGAAGCTTTCTTT.

V and J are TRBV29-1 and TRBJ2-2; TRBD1 matches 10 bases. The CDR3 runs to 13 residues. Unmatched junction bases numbered 7, after V lost 7 bases and J lost 8 bases. Germline assignment: CDR1 SQVTM and CDR2 ANQGSEA. Here the CDR3 DNA reads TGCAGCGCTGGACAGGGGGGAATAGGGGAGCTGTTTTTT. Translated: CSAGQGGIGELFF.

V gene TRBV28 combines with J gene TRBJ2-1; 8 nucleotides line up with TRBD2. This CDR3 is built from 14 residues. Losses at the gene ends were 8 bases for V and 4 bases for J; bases not matched to a gene: 7. Germline V gene data show CDR1 as MDHEN and CDR2 as SYDVKM. DNA of the CDR3: TGTGCCAGCCTCAGCGGGAGCCAGTACAATGAGCAGTTCTTC. It specifies CASLSGSQYNEQFF.

The V gene is TRBV6-5, the J gene TRBJ1-4, with D unclear. CDR1 is MNHEY, CDR2 SVGAGI, per germline. This CDR3 has 11 amino acids. V lost 5 bases to trimming and J lost 8 bases, with 6 bases between them. CDR3 in DNA: TGTGCCAGCAGTAAACAGGAAAAACTGTTTTTT. Residues: CASSKQEKLFF.

The genes are TRBV6-1 and TRBJ2-3; D may be TRBD1 or TRBD2 (5 bases each). Germline CDR1 reads MNHNS; CDR2 reads SASEGT. The CDR3 extends over 15 amino acids. The V and J ends lost 6 bases and 4 bases respectively, with 17 bases between them. CDR3 residues: CASRWSGRAADTQYF. In nucleotides, the CDR3 is TGTGCCAGCAGGTGGTCGGGGCGGGCGGCAGATACGCAGTATTTT.

The V and J genes are TRBV11-2 and TRBJ1-1, with D unclear. This CDR3 comprises 15 residues. The V gene lost 4 bases and the J gene lost 11 bases, with 23 bases spanning the gap. Looked up from germline, CDR1 is SGHAT and CDR2 is FQNNGV. CDR3 sequence reads: CASSWLTGPFQRAFF. CDR3 sequence (DNA): TGTGCCAGCAGCTGGCTCACCGGCCCTTTCCAGAGGGCTTTCTTT.

This clone has only one observation. The V gene is TRBV30, the J gene TRBJ1-1; possibly TRBD1 for D (6 bases). Germline CDR1 GTSNPN, CDR2 SVGIG (reference sequence). The V end was cut by 0 bases, the J end by 8 bases, with 7 bases between. The CDR3 totals 11 residues. CDR3 coding DNA: TGTGCCTGGAGTGTGGGGGCAGAAGCTTTCTTT. Translated, it gives CAWSVGAEAFF.

V and J are TRBV10-3 and TRBJ1-2, with a tentative D call TRBD1 (6 bases). The CDR3 loop spans 16 amino acids. The germline V and J ends were trimmed by 4 bases and 7 bases, with 22 bases remaining between them. Germline values: CDR1 ENHRY, CDR2 SYGVKD. The CDR3: CAISARGTDRMGGYTF. The CDR3 DNA sequence: TGTGCCATCAGTGCCAGAGGGACCGACAGGATGGGTGGCTACACCTTC.

V and J are TRBV6-1 and TRBJ2-5; 10 nucleotides agree with TRBD1. The CDR3 length is 14 residues. V lost 11 bases, J lost 2 bases, and 8 bases stayed unmatched. Looked up from germline, CDR1 is MNHNS and CDR2 is SASEGT. The CDR3 reads CALVDRGLQETQYF. The CDR3 DNA reads TGTGCCCTGGTGGACAGGGGGTTACAAGAGACCCAGTACTTC.

The J gene is TRBJ1-2, the V gene TRBV9; perhaps TRBD1 as D (6 bases). Trimming stripped 0 bases from V and 4 bases from J, with 13 bases between. The CDR3 is made up of 15 amino acids. CDR1 is SGDLS and CDR2 is YYNGEE in the germline V gene. The CDR3: CASSVGLQGTYGYTF. CDR3 nucleotides: TGTGCCAGCAGCGTAGGATTACAGGGCACCTATGGCTACACCTTC.

The genes are TRBV4-1 and TRBJ2-2; 7 bases fit TRBD1. CDR3 length equals 15 residues. Per the germline V gene, CDR1 is MGHRA and CDR2 is YSYEKL. V lost 4 bases to trimming and J lost 6 bases; unmatched junction nucleotides: 8. The CDR3 loop reads CASSPRDSSAGELFF. CDR3 DNA: TGCGCCAGCAGCCCCCGGGACAGTTCGGCCGGGGAGCTGTTTTTT.

CDR3: CASSLVSGFVYEQYF. In DNA form, the CDR3 reads TGTGCCAGCAGCTTAGTTTCAGGGTTCGTCTACGAGCAGTACTTC. The J gene is TRBJ2-7, the V gene TRBV11-2; weak D call: TRBD1 (5 bases). The CDR3 runs 15 residues. Trimming took off 1 base at V and 3 bases at J, with 13 bases between the two ends. In germline, CDR1 is SGHAT, CDR2 FQNNGV. The whole variable domain, remainder taken from reference TRBV11-2 and TRBJ2-7, is EAGVAQSPRYKIIEKRQSVAFWCNPISGHATLYWYQQILGQGPKLLIQFQNNGVVDDSQLPKDRFSAERLKGVDSTLKIQPAKLEDSAVYLCASSLVSGFVYEQYFGPGTRLTVT.

The chain uses TRBV2 and TRBJ2-1; TRBD1 agrees at 7 bases. CDR3 size: 15 residues. Trimming at V came to 5 bases and at J to 4 bases, leaving 8 bases not matched to a gene. Germline CDR1 reads SNHLY; CDR2 reads FYNNEI. In nucleotides, the CDR3 is TGTGCCAGCAGTAGACGGACAGGATTATACAATGAGCAGTTCTTC. It yields the protein CASSRRTGLYNEQFF.

This chain joins TRBV7-9 and TRBJ1-2, with 9 nucleotides matching TRBD1. CDR3 size: 14 residues. The germline V gene has CDR1 SEHNR and CDR2 FQNEAQ (reference sequence). J was trimmed by 4 bases and V by 5 bases; bases with no gene match: 5. The CDR3, as DNA: TGTGCCAGCAGCAACCGGGACAGGGCCTATGGCTACACCTTC. It is translated as CASSNRDRAYGYTF.